Below, 12 T cell receptor beta chains from the same sample are listed, as sequenced in a study of identical twins. Via MiXCR, TCRdb re-called the 5' RACE reads, giving one row per CDR3 protein. The sample includes more than 600,000 distinct CDR3 sequences, roughly 18% of them seen just once. The same data also went into a second study, on T cells expressing NK-cell markers.

Material: PBMCs. All receptors derive from a woman between 18 and 29 years old in good health.

This clonotype was seen only a few times. The V and J genes are TRBV7-6 and TRBJ2-5, with D perhaps assigned TRBD1 or TRBD2 (5 bases each). This CDR3 spans 16 amino acids. Germline V gene data show CDR1 as SGHVS and CDR2 as FNYEAQ. With 6 bases removed from V and 5 bases from J, the gap between germline ends came to 22 bases. The CDR3 region has the DNA TGTGCCAGCAGTTCGGGGACCCAGCCCTATTTGGAGACCCAGTACTTC. Residues: CASSSGTQPYLETQYF.

The V call is TRBV5-1, the J call TRBJ2-7; TRBD1 matches at 12 bases. The germline gives CDR1 SGHRS, CDR2 YFSETQ. The V segment lost 5 bases and the J segment 6 bases; nucleotides outside the gene matches: 6. This CDR3 has 14 residues. The CDR3 DNA reads TGCGCCAGCAGGGGGACAGGGGGCTTAGGCGAGCAGTACTTC. It yields the protein CASRGTGGLGEQYF.

This clonotype was counted at least ten times. This chain connects TRBV7-9 to TRBJ2-7; no reliable D call. Trimming stripped 6 bases from V and 2 bases from J, with 11 bases between. The CDR3 consists of 13 residues. Germline assignment: CDR1 SEHNR and CDR2 FQNEAQ (reference sequence). CDR3 residues: CASSFGTTYEQYF. CDR3 DNA: TGTGCCAGCAGTTTTGGCACTACCTACGAGCAGTACTTC.

The chain is built from TRBV11-2 and TRBJ2-7; the match to TRBD1 covers 7 bases. The CDR3 has 12 residues. V gave up 6 bases and J gave up 10 bases; unmatched junction bases: 9. The germline V gene has CDR1 SGHAT and CDR2 FQNNGV. The DNA of the CDR3 is TGTGCCAGCAGATCGGACAGGCTCGAACAGTACTTC. Translating it yields CASRSDRLEQYF.

This clonotype was observed at least ten times. This chain joins TRBV7-2 and TRBJ2-5; D perhaps matches TRBD2 (6 bases). With 3 bases removed from V and 5 bases from J, the gap between germline ends came to 22 bases. There are 17 residues in the CDR3. Germline loops: CDR1 SGHTA, CDR2 FQGNSA. CDR3 amino acids: CASSLLGGSVYGETQYF. For the CDR3, the DNA is TGTGCCAGCAGCTTGCTGGGGGGTAGCGTATATGGGGAGACCCAGTACTTC.

This clonotype has only a few counts. The chain joins TRBV5-1 to TRBJ2-7, with TRBD1 as a possible D gene (6 bases). The V end was cut by 4 bases, the J end by 2 bases, with 19 bases between. Germline V gene sequence: CDR1 SGHRS, CDR2 YFSETQ. This CDR3 contains 16 residues. As DNA, the CDR3 is TGCGCCAGCAGCGCCCCCCAGGGCACAGGGACCTACGAGCAGTACTTC. The encoded protein is CASSAPQGTGTYEQYF.

This chain links TRBV12-3 or TRBV12-4 with TRBJ1-2; the D is unclear. Trimming removed 2 bases from V and 8 bases from J, with 9 bases in between. This CDR3 region has 12 residues. The CDR3 protein is CASSLLLGGYTF. CDR3 coding DNA: TGTGCCAGCAGTTTACTTTTGGGGGGCTACACCTTC.

The chain uses TRBV7-2 and TRBJ2-1; 9 nucleotides agree with TRBD2. Germline V gene lookup returns CDR1 SGHTA and CDR2 FQGNSA. This CDR3 comprises 15 residues. The trim removed 7 bases at V and 4 bases at J, leaving 8 bases unmatched. DNA of the CDR3: TGTGCCAGCACCATAGCGGGAGAACCGTACAATGAGCAGTTCTTC. Encoded protein: CASTIAGEPYNEQFF.

The chain carries TRBV5-1 and TRBJ2-7, with 13 nucleotides matching TRBD2. Germline V gene data show CDR1 as SGHRS and CDR2 as YFSETQ. After removal of 4 bases from V and 4 bases from J, the junction contained 5 bases not matched to a gene. The CDR3 length is 15 residues. For the CDR3, the DNA is TGCGCCAGCAGCATAGGACTAGCGGGAGAATACGAGCAGTACTTC. It encodes CASSIGLAGEYEQYF.

The chain recombines TRBV27 with TRBJ2-3; 7 nucleotides match TRBD1. Germline V gene data show CDR1 as MNHEY and CDR2 as SMNVEV (reference sequence). V shed 4 bases, J shed 3 bases, and the junction held 7 bases outside the gene matches. CDR3 length: 15 amino acids. The CDR3 DNA is TGTGCCAGCAGTTCCGGGACAGCGTTGACAGATACGCAGTATTTT. Its protein is CASSSGTALTDTQYF.

CDR3 in amino acids: CASSHALEASSYNEQFF. The CDR3 nucleotides read TGCGCCAGCAGCCATGCTCTTGAAGCGAGCTCCTACAATGAGCAGTTCTTC. V is TRBV4-3 and J is TRBJ2-1; D is unresolved. Germline lookup yields CDR1 LGHNA and CDR2 YSLEER. The CDR3 covers 17 residues. The ends were cut back, 3 bases at V and 0 bases at J, with 15 bases in the middle.

This chain connects TRBV29-1 to TRBJ2-3, with D unresolved. This CDR3 has 13 residues. The V end was cut by 0 bases, the J end by 6 bases, with 10 bases between. CDR1 and CDR2 from the germline V gene are SQVTM and ANQGSEA. CDR3 residues: CSVEDLVVDTQYF. The CDR3 DNA sequence: TGCAGCGTTGAAGACCTGGTCGTCGATACGCAGTATTTT.